This is a list of T cell receptor beta chains from one sample in a study of cytomegalovirus exposure and HLA in healthy donors. The method was immunoSEQ multiplex PCR; TCRdb's version includes in-frame clones alone and lacks a portion of them. The sample spans roughly 51,000 clones; the ten largest clones claim 6% to 7%. Sequencing was carried out using PBMCs. All receptors come from a male donor in good health and CMV-seropositive. CDR3s include the opening cysteine and the closing phenylalanine or tryptophan. The order of the fields is V gene, D gene, clone size, J gene, CDR3 protein, CDR3 DNA. The D gene is left open where the match is weak. Clone size is not always given. Where it is, it says once, few, many or a class for expanded clones.

V gene: TRBV6-5; D gene: TRBD1; clone size: NA; J gene: TRBJ2-7; CDR3 protein: CASSYGQGMNFYEQYF; CDR3 DNA: TGTGCCAGCAGTTACGGACAGGGAATGAACTTCTACGAGCAGTACTTC
V gene: TRBV19; D gene: NA; clone size: NA; J gene: TRBJ1-1; CDR3 protein: CATMAGYVTEAFF; CDR3 DNA: TGTGCCACGATGGCAGGGTACGTCACTGAAGCTTTCTTT
V gene: TRBV5-6; D gene: TRBD1; clone size: NA; J gene: TRBJ1-2; CDR3 protein: CASSSGQIYGYTF; CDR3 DNA: TGTGCCAGCAGCTCGGGACAGATCTATGGCTACACCTTC
V gene: TRBV19; D gene: TRBD2; clone size: NA; J gene: TRBJ2-5; CDR3 protein: CASSIGGGVLQETQYF; CDR3 DNA: TGTGCCAGTAGTATTGGTGGGGGGGTGCTCCAAGAGACCCAGTACTTC
V gene: TRBV10-2; D gene: NA; clone size: NA; J gene: TRBJ1-3; CDR3 protein: CAVAGVGNTIYF; CDR3 DNA: TGCGCCGTCGCGGGAGTTGGAAACACCATATATTTT
V gene: TRBV9; D gene: TRBD1; clone size: NA; J gene: TRBJ2-7; CDR3 protein: CASSVGGGDYEQYF; CDR3 DNA: TGTGCCAGCAGCGTAGGAGGGGGCGACTACGAGCAGTACTTC
V gene: TRBV9; D gene: NA; clone size: NA; J gene: TRBJ2-2; CDR3 protein: CASSVAGQSGELFF; CDR3 DNA: TGTGCCAGCAGCGTAGCTGGGCAGTCCGGGGAGCTGTTTTTT
V gene: TRBV9; D gene: NA; clone size: NA; J gene: TRBJ1-2; CDR3 protein: CASSVQATRDYGYTF; CDR3 DNA: TGTGCCAGCAGCGTACAGGCTACCCGAGACTATGGCTACACCTTC
V gene: TRBV7-6; D gene: TRBD2; clone size: NA; J gene: TRBJ2-7; CDR3 protein: CASSLVTSGAYEQYF; CDR3 DNA: TGTGCCAGCAGCTTAGTCACTAGCGGGGCCTACGAGCAGTACTTC
V gene: TRBV28; D gene: NA; clone size: NA; J gene: TRBJ2-5; CDR3 protein: CASISQETQYF; CDR3 DNA: TGTGCCAGCATTTCACAAGAGACCCAGTACTTC
V gene: TRBV4-3; D gene: TRBD2; clone size: NA; J gene: TRBJ2-3; CDR3 protein: CASSQTSSAGGTDTQYF; CDR3 DNA: TGCGCCAGCAGCCAAACTTCCTCAGCGGGAGGGACAGATACGCAGTATTTT
V gene: TRBV27; D gene: NA; clone size: NA; J gene: TRBJ2-7; CDR3 protein: CASSLSSYEQYF; CDR3 DNA: TGTGCCAGCAGTCTTAGCTCCTACGAGCAGTACTTC
V gene: TRBV7-9; D gene: NA; clone size: NA; J gene: TRBJ2-2; CDR3 protein: CASSDGSTGELFF; CDR3 DNA: TGTGCCAGCAGCGACGGGAGCACCGGGGAGCTGTTTTTT
V gene: TRBV4-2; D gene: TRBD1; clone size: NA; J gene: TRBJ1-5; CDR3 protein: CASSQGDRGYQPQHF; CDR3 DNA: TGTGCCAGCAGCCAGGGAGACAGGGGGTATCAGCCCCAGCATTTT
V gene: TRBV5-8; D gene: TRBD2; clone size: NA; J gene: TRBJ2-3; CDR3 protein: CASSADPSGGATDTQYF; CDR3 DNA: TGTGCCAGCAGCGCCGACCCTAGCGGGGGGGCCACAGATACGCAGTATTTT
V gene: TRBV7-8; D gene: NA; clone size: NA; J gene: TRBJ2-1; CDR3 protein: CASSLPGNEQFF; CDR3 DNA: TGTGCCAGCAGCCTCCCGGGCAATGAGCAGTTCTTC
V gene: TRBV7-9; D gene: TRBD1; clone size: NA; J gene: TRBJ2-2; CDR3 protein: CASSSPVRTGGNTGELFF; CDR3 DNA: TGTGCCAGCAGCTCACCAGTAAGGACAGGGGGTAACACCGGGGAGCTGTTTTTT
V gene: TRBV9; D gene: NA; clone size: NA; J gene: TRBJ2-7; CDR3 protein: CASSSPTAYEQYF; CDR3 DNA: TGTGCCAGCAGCAGTCCAACAGCCTACGAGCAGTACTTC
V gene: TRBV6-4; D gene: NA; clone size: NA; J gene: TRBJ2-2; CDR3 protein: CASSAQNTGELFF; CDR3 DNA: TGTGCCAGCAGTGCACAGAACACCGGGGAGCTGTTTTTT
V gene: TRBV9; D gene: TRBD2; clone size: NA; J gene: TRBJ2-2; CDR3 protein: CASSVGLAGRRFVGTGELFF; CDR3 DNA: TGTGCCAGCAGCGTAGGACTAGCGGGAAGGCGGTTTGTGGGCACCGGGGAGCTGTTTTTT
V gene: TRBV11-1; D gene: NA; clone size: NA; J gene: TRBJ2-3; CDR3 protein: CASSWGEWDTQYF; CDR3 DNA: TGTGCCAGCAGCTGGGGGGAGTGGGATACGCAGTATTTT
V gene: TRBV7-3; D gene: TRBD2; clone size: NA; J gene: TRBJ2-3; CDR3 protein: CASSSGGSGGYDTQYF; CDR3 DNA: TGTGCCAGCAGCTCCGGGGGAAGCGGGGGGTATGATACGCAGTATTTT
V gene: TRBV4-3; D gene: NA; clone size: medium-sized; J gene: TRBJ1-4; CDR3 protein: CASSQDTPGREKLFF; CDR3 DNA: TGCGCCAGCAGCCAAGATACGCCAGGGAGGGAAAAACTGTTTTTT
V gene: TRBV9; D gene: TRBD1; clone size: NA; J gene: TRBJ2-7; CDR3 protein: CASSVVPGGSYEQYF; CDR3 DNA: TGTGCCAGCAGCGTAGTCCCAGGGGGCTCCTACGAGCAGTACTTC
V gene: TRBV7-6; D gene: TRBD1; clone size: NA; J gene: TRBJ1-4; CDR3 protein: CASSLRQGAYEKLFF; CDR3 DNA: TGTGCCAGCAGCTTAAGACAGGGAGCCTATGAAAAACTGTTTTTT
V gene: TRBV6-5; D gene: NA; clone size: NA; J gene: TRBJ1-5; CDR3 protein: CASSYSPQGGNQPQHF; CDR3 DNA: TGTGCCAGCAGTTACTCGCCGCAGGGAGGGAATCAGCCCCAGCATTTT
V gene: TRBV11-2; D gene: TRBD2; clone size: NA; J gene: TRBJ2-1; CDR3 protein: CASSLSGGTYNEQFF; CDR3 DNA: TGTGCCAGCAGCCTTAGCGGGGGGACGTACAATGAGCAGTTCTTC
V gene: TRBV7-2; D gene: TRBD2; clone size: NA; J gene: TRBJ2-1; CDR3 protein: CASTLAGVSYNEQFF; CDR3 DNA: TGTGCCAGCACTCTAGCGGGGGTGTCCTACAATGAGCAGTTCTTC
V gene: TRBV11-2; D gene: TRBD1; clone size: NA; J gene: TRBJ2-1; CDR3 protein: CASSSYRGPQFNEQFF; CDR3 DNA: TGTGCCAGCAGCTCATACAGGGGACCCCAATTCAATGAGCAGTTCTTC
V gene: TRBV14; D gene: NA; clone size: NA; J gene: TRBJ1-1; CDR3 protein: CASSEHTGLDTEAFF; CDR3 DNA: TGTGCCAGCAGTGAACACACAGGGTTGGACACTGAAGCTTTCTTT
V gene: TRBV6-5; D gene: TRBD1; clone size: NA; J gene: TRBJ1-6; CDR3 protein: CASRLQTGDRSPLHF; CDR3 DNA: TGTGCCAGCAGATTACAGACAGGGGATCGTTCACCCCTCCACTTT
V gene: TRBV7-3; D gene: NA; clone size: NA; J gene: TRBJ2-6; CDR3 protein: CASSLSGSGANVLTF; CDR3 DNA: TGTGCCAGCAGCTTATCGGGTTCAGGGGCCAACGTCCTGACTTTC
V gene: TRBV15; D gene: NA; clone size: NA; J gene: TRBJ2-7; CDR3 protein: CATEGVFSYEQYF; CDR3 DNA: TGTGCCACCGAGGGGGTTTTCTCCTACGAGCAGTACTTC
V gene: TRBV6-6; D gene: TRBD1; clone size: NA; J gene: TRBJ1-2; CDR3 protein: CASSRKQQGLDGYTF; CDR3 DNA: TGTGCCAGCAGTCGAAAACAACAGGGGTTAGATGGCTACACCTTC
V gene: TRBV29-1; D gene: TRBD1; clone size: NA; J gene: TRBJ1-2; CDR3 protein: CSGSGQVF; CDR3 DNA: TGCAGCGGGTCCGGACAGGTCTTC
V gene: TRBV2; D gene: TRBD1; clone size: NA; J gene: TRBJ2-7; CDR3 protein: CASSDSGTGMYEQYF; CDR3 DNA: TGTGCCAGCAGTGATTCCGGGACAGGGATGTACGAGCAGTACTTC
V gene: TRBV4-1; D gene: TRBD1; clone size: NA; J gene: TRBJ2-2; CDR3 protein: CASSQGRTGGIWELFF; CDR3 DNA: TGCGCCAGCAGCCAAGGGAGGACAGGGGGCATCTGGGAGCTGTTTTTT
V gene: TRBV5-6; D gene: NA; clone size: NA; J gene: TRBJ1-2; CDR3 protein: CASSLGREIYGYTF; CDR3 DNA: TGTGCCAGCAGCTTGGGCCGGGAGATCTATGGCTACACCTTC